Each of the 24 T cell receptor beta chains below was sequenced from the same sample in a study of beta chain features in type 1 diabetes (dated by TCRdb to between 2017 and 2018). Study-wide findings and limitations: In all four CD4+ subsets, TCRB CDR3 length was moderately but significantly shorter in type 1 diabetes patients.

The antigens of these receptors remain unknown. Libraries were constructed by the immunoSEQ multiplex PCR assay. All of the isolated RNA was reverse transcribed with the High Capacity cDNA Reverse Transcription Kit, so expressed TCRB transcripts were sequenced. TCRdb's version of the immuneACCESS table is confined to in-frame rearrangements and falls short of the full clone set. An unresolved V gene accounts for under half of the shortfall where checked; the remainder is of unknown origin. Here the sample has about 660,000 clones; around an eighth occur a single time. Clones ranked in the top ten supply 0.04% of the sample. The sequencing sample was made of naive CD4+ T cells from blood. Explained via the paper, the cell subset or site label denotes: true naive CD4+ T cells. The source of these receptors is a young man with type 1 diabetes.

This chain joins TRBV7-2 and TRBJ2-5; the D gene is possibly TRBD2 (5 bases). Germline CDR1 SGHTA, CDR2 FQGNSA. The CDR3 totals 13 residues. V lost 2 bases, J lost 3 bases, and 7 bases lay in between. CDR3 sequence reads: CASSLQAEETQYF. The CDR3 nucleotides read TGTGCCAGCAGCTTACAAGCGGAAGAGACCCAGTACTTC. The whole variable domain, filled in from reference TRBV7-2 and TRBJ2-5, reads GAGVSQSPSNKVTEKGKDVELRCDPISGHTALYWYRQSLGQGLEFLIYFQGNSAPDKSGLPSDRFSAERTGGSVSTLTIQRTQQEDSAVYLCASSLQAEETQYFGPGTRLLVL.

In its sample, this clone was seen a few times. The chain links TRBV30 to TRBJ1-2; D is possibly TRBD1 (6 bases). V lost 0 bases and J lost 4, with 9 bases in between. Germline V gene lookup returns CDR1 GTSNPN and CDR2 SVGIG (reference sequence). This CDR3 has 13 residues. CDR3 in amino acids: CAWSVGGAYGYTF. CDR3 bases: TGTGCCTGGAGTGTTGGGGGGGCCTATGGCTACACCTTC. The full variable domain, in which reference TRBV30 and TRBJ1-2 provide the parts outside the CDR3, is SQTIHQWPATLVQPVGSPLSLECTVEGTSNPNLYWYRQAAGRGLQLLFYSVGIGQISSEVPQNLSASRPQDRQFILSSKKLLLSDSGFYLCAWSVGGAYGYTFGSGTRLTVV.

This clone occurred a few times. At the DNA level, this CDR3 is encoded by other sequences in the same sample as well. This chain connects TRBV18 to TRBJ2-7, with TRBD1 matching 7 bases. V shed 2 bases, J shed 2 bases, and the junction held 0 bases outside the gene matches. The length of the CDR3 is 13 residues. CDR1 and CDR2 from the germline V gene are KGHSH and LQKENI. The CDR3: CASSPDRAYEQYF. CDR3 sequence (DNA): TGTGCCAGCTCACCAGACAGGGCCTACGAGCAGTACTTC.

About this clone itself: At one of its ends the junction is not consistent with the germline gene, which may arise from a read error. The chain has TRBV15 and TRBJ2-7; tentative D call: TRBD1 (6 bases). Germline CDR1 reads LNHNV; CDR2 reads YYDKDF (reference sequence). The CDR3 runs 12 residues. In DNA form, the CDR3 reads TGTGCCACCAGCGGAGACAGGTCCGAGCAGTACTTC. Its protein product is CATSGDRSEQYF. The full variable domain, rest sourced from reference TRBV15 and TRBJ2-7, is DAMVIQNPRYQVTQFGKPVTLSCSQTLNHNVMYWYQQKSSQAPKLLFHYYDKDFNNEADTPDNFQSRRPNTSFCFLDIRSPGLGDTAMYLCATSGDRSEQYFGPGTRLTVT.

This clone appeared a few times. This sequence joins TRBV29-1 and TRBJ2-2; the match to TRBD1 covers 9 bases. The CDR3 runs 12 residues. Trimming took 8 bases from V and 7 from J; bases not matched to a gene: 5. Looked up from germline, CDR1 is SQVTM and CDR2 is ANQGSEA. CDR3 DNA sequence: TGCAGCACTACAGGGGGCGACGGGGAGCTGTTTTTT. Its translation is CSTTGGDGELFF.

In its sample, this clone was seen a few times. This chain joins TRBV5-4 and TRBJ2-1; tentatively, D is TRBD1 or TRBD2 (6 bases each). The V gene lost 0 bases and the J gene lost 2 bases, with 12 bases spanning the gap. This CDR3 is built from 16 residues. Germline V gene sequence: CDR1 SGHNT, CDR2 YYREEE (reference sequence). CDR3 in amino acids: CASSLGSGATYNEQFF. In DNA, the CDR3 is TGTGCCAGCAGCTTGGGGTCGGGGGCCACCTACAATGAGCAGTTCTTC.

Details on this clone: Other DNA sequences within the sample encode an identical CDR3. V is TRBV28 and J is TRBJ2-6; D remains unclear. CDR3 length: 12 residues. V lost 4 bases and J lost 2, with 0 bases in between. The germline gives CDR1 MDHEN, CDR2 SYDVKM. CDR3 DNA sequence: TGTGCCAGCAGTTCTGGGGCCAACGTCCTGACTTTC. Translating it yields CASSSGANVLTF. The complete variable domain, with remaining parts taken from reference TRBV28 and TRBJ2-6, reads DVKVTQSSRYLVKRTGEKVFLECVQDMDHENMFWYRQDPGLGLRLIYFSYDVKMKEKGDIPEGYSVSREKKERFSLILESASTNQTSMYLCASSSGANVLTFGAGSRLTVL.

The V call is TRBV30, the J call TRBJ1-2, with 7 bases aligning to TRBD1. The germline V gene has CDR1 GTSNPN and CDR2 SVGIG (reference sequence). The junction had 5 bases not matched to a gene; V was cut back by 1 base and J by 3 bases. The CDR3 loop spans 14 amino acids. CDR3 sequence: CAWSALQGYYGYTF. Here the CDR3 DNA reads TGTGCCTGGAGTGCTTTACAGGGGTACTATGGCTACACCTTC.

This sequence joins TRBV7-2 and TRBJ1-6, with TRBD1 identical over 10 bases. The CDR3 runs to 15 residues. Germline loops: CDR1 SGHTA, CDR2 FQGNSA. J lost 11 bases, V lost 4 bases, and 8 bases had no gene match. In DNA, the CDR3 is TGTGCCAGCAGCTCCACCGGGACAGGGGTAGCACCCCTCCACTTT. This gives the protein CASSSTGTGVAPLHF.

This clone came up a few times. V is TRBV7-2 and J is TRBJ2-3; TRBD2 matches at 8 bases. The V gene's germline CDR1 is SGHTA and CDR2 FQGNSA. With V trimmed by 4 bases and J by 0 bases, 9 bases remained unmatched. The CDR3 has 17 residues. The CDR3 DNA reads as TGTGCCAGCAGCTCACCCCCGGGAGGGCTAAGCACAGATACGCAGTATTTT. This translates into CASSSPPGGLSTDTQYF.

This clone was recorded a few times. The CDR3 spells CASSQVGQGPNQPQHF. The CDR3 DNA is TGCGCCAGCAGCCAAGTGGGACAGGGCCCCAATCAGCCCCAGCATTTT. This chain links TRBV4-1 with TRBJ1-5; TRBD1 aligns across 9 bases. The CDR3 is made up of 16 amino acids. Germline CDR1 is MGHRA and CDR2 is YSYEKL. The V segment lost 1 base and the J segment 3 bases; nucleotides outside the gene matches: 4.

This clone was seen a few times. CDR3 amino acids: CASGRQLNTEAFF. The DNA for the CDR3 is TGTGCCAGCGGGAGACAGTTGAACACTGAAGCTTTCTTT. V and J are TRBV9 and TRBJ1-1; a possible D gene is TRBD1 (5 bases). There are 13 residues in the CDR3. Trimming took 7 bases from V and 0 from J, leaving 10 bases between them. Germline CDR1 is SGDLS and CDR2 is YYNGEE.

A few counts support this clone. CDR3 amino acids: CASSPYGGLRGYEQYF. The CDR3 DNA follows: TGTGCCAGCAGCCCCTATGGGGGACTCAGGGGCTACGAGCAGTACTTC. The chain has TRBV9 and TRBJ2-7; D may match TRBD1 or TRBD2 (6 bases each). This CDR3 is built from 16 residues. Deletions cut 4 bases from V and 3 bases from J, with 20 bases between. Germline assignment: CDR1 SGDLS and CDR2 YYNGEE.

In the case of this clone: Other nucleotide sequences in the sample specify the same CDR3. CDR3 in DNA: TGCAGTGCTAGTCGCCGAGAGCAGTACTTC. Protein: CSASRREQYF. This chain connects TRBV20-1 to TRBJ2-7, with D hard to call. Between the trimmed V and J ends, which lost 3 bases and 7 bases, there was a span of 7 bases. The CDR3 has 10 amino acids. Germline CDR1 is DFQATT and CDR2 is SNEGSKA (reference sequence).

This clone turned up a few times. The chain couples TRBV25-1 to TRBJ2-7; a possible D gene is TRBD1 (7 bases). The germline V gene encodes CDR1 MGHDK and CDR2 SYGVNS. This CDR3 comprises 15 residues. The V end lost 5 bases, the J end lost 5 bases, and 19 bases lay between the germline ends. CDR3 nucleotide sequence: TGTGCCAGCAGTCTTCCGGGGCAGGGGGGAAACGAGCAGTACTTC. Its translation is CASSLPGQGGNEQYF.

This clone was counted only a few times. The V call is TRBV7-2, the J call TRBJ2-5; D might be TRBD2 (6 bases). This CDR3 region has 14 residues. Trimming removed 5 bases at V and 5 bases at J, with 15 bases between. The germline V gene encodes CDR1 SGHTA and CDR2 FQGNSA. CDR3 residues: CASSLTGVQETQYF. The CDR3 coding sequence is TGTGCCAGCAGCCTAACGGGGGTACAGGAGACCCAGTACTTC.

This clone was recorded a few times. V gene TRBV4-2 combines with J gene TRBJ2-2; 11 bases align to TRBD2. CDR3 size: 19 residues. The germline CDR1 and CDR2 sequences are LGHNA and YNFKEQ. V trimming: 1 base; J trimming: 0 bases; junction bases outside the gene matches: 7. CDR3 coding DNA: TGTGCCAGCAGCCAAGCCCCGGGACTAGCGGCCGCGAACACCGGGGAGCTGTTTTTT. Protein: CASSQAPGLAAANTGELFF.

The V gene is TRBV6-4, the J gene TRBJ2-5; D may match TRBD1 or TRBD2 (5 bases each). Trimming left V 4 bases short and J 5 bases short, with 11 bases between. Germline loops: CDR1 MRHNA, CDR2 SNTAGT. CDR3 length equals 13 residues. CDR3 sequence: CASSGDLGETQYF. The CDR3 nucleotides read TGTGCCAGCAGTGGGGACCTGGGGGAGACCCAGTACTTC.

The rearrangement joins TRBV30 to TRBJ1-5; 10 bases are a match to TRBD1. CDR1 GTSNPN and CDR2 SVGIG come from the germline V gene (reference sequence). The CDR3 loop spans 16 amino acids. Unmatched junction bases numbered 6, after V lost 1 base and J lost 3 bases. DNA of the CDR3: TGTGCCTGGAGTGCGGACAGGGGGGGTCCCAATCAGCCCCAGCATTTT. Its translation: CAWSADRGGPNQPQHF.

This clone was recorded a few times. This chain uses TRBV29-1 with TRBJ2-1; the D gene is possibly TRBD2 (7 bases). CDR3 length equals 12 residues. The germline gives CDR1 SQVTM, CDR2 ANQGSEA. Trimming removed 8 bases from V and 9 bases from J, with 17 bases in between. The CDR3 loop is CSLGGGFGEQFF. The CDR3 nucleotides read TGCAGCTTGGGAGGGGGGTTCGGTGAGCAGTTCTTC.

This clone was counted a few times. The V call is TRBV5-1, the J call TRBJ2-7, with D uncertain. This CDR3 contains 14 residues. V lost 0 bases and J 0 bases, leaving 7 bases between the germline ends. Germline CDR1 is SGHRS and CDR2 is YFSETQ. The CDR3 is CASSLDGNSYEQYF. CDR3 in DNA: TGCGCCAGCAGCTTGGATGGCAACTCCTACGAGCAGTACTTC. The full variable domain, its missing parts supplied by reference TRBV5-1 and TRBJ2-7, is KAGVTQTPRYLIKTRGQQVTLSCSPISGHRSVSWYQQTPGQGLQFLFEYFSETQRNKGNFPGRFSGRQFSNSRSEMNVSTLELGDSALYLCASSLDGNSYEQYFGPGTRLTVT.

V and J are TRBV30 and TRBJ1-3; the D is unclear. The CDR3 has 13 amino acids. V gave up 7 bases and J gave up 0 bases, with 10 bases separating them. Germline CDR1 GTSNPN, CDR2 SVGIG (reference sequence). This CDR3 is CASRSPSGNTIYF. CDR3 sequence (DNA): TGTGCCTCCCGTTCTCCCTCTGGAAACACCATATATTTT.

This clone was seen only a few times. The rearrangement uses TRBV7-6 and TRBJ2-3; D is unresolved. Germline lookup yields CDR1 SGHVS and CDR2 FNYEAQ. The V gene lost 2 bases and the J gene lost 0 bases, with 9 bases spanning the gap. This CDR3 contains 15 residues. CDR3 sequence (DNA): TGTGCCAGCAGCTTACTTTACGCGAGCACAGATACGCAGTATTTT. As protein: CASSLLYASTDTQYF.

This clone appeared a few times. Different DNA sequences within this sample yield the same CDR3. The V gene is TRBV27, the J gene TRBJ2-1; TRBD2 might be the D (5 bases). Trimming left V 3 bases short and J 1 base short, with 7 bases between. Germline CDR1 MNHEY, CDR2 SMNVEV (reference sequence). The CDR3 consists of 14 residues. CDR3 region: CASSLGRSYNEQFF. DNA of the CDR3: TGTGCCAGCAGTTTGGGGAGATCCTACAATGAGCAGTTCTTC.